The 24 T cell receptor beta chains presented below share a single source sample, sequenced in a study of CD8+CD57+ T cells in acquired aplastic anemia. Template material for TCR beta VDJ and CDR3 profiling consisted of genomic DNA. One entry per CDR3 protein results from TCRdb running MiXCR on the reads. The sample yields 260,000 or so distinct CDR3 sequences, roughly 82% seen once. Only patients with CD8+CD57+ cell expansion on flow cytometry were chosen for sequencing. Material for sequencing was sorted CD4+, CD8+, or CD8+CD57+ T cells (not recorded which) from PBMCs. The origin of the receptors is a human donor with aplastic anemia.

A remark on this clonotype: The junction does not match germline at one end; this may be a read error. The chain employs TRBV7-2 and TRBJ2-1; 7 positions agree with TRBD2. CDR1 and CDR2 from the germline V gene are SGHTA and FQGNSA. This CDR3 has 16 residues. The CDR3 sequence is CASSLTGRGYTNDQFF. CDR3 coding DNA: TGTGCCAGCAGCTTAACGGGGCGGGGGTACACCAATGATCAGTTCTTC.

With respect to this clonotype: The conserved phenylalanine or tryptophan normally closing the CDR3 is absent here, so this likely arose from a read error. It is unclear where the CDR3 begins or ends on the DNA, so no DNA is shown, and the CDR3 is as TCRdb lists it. CDR3 in amino acids: CASSLTGGQPKQY. The V call is TRBV7-8, the J call TRBJ1-5; whether TRBD1, the table's D call, matches the DNA was not checked. Germline V gene sequence: CDR1 SGHVS, CDR2 FQNEAQ. The CDR3 is 13 residues long, ends included.

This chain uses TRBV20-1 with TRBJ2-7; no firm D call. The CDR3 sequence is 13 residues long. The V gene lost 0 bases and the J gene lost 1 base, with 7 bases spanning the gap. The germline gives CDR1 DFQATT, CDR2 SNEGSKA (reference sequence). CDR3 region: CSARDVVSYEQYF. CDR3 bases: TGCAGTGCTAGAGATGTGGTTTCCTACGAGCAGTACTTC.

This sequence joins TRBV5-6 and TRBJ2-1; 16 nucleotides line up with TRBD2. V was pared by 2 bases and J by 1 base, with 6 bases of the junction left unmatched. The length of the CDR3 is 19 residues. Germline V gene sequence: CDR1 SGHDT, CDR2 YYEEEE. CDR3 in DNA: TGTGCCAGCAGCTTAGGGAGGGGACTAGCGGGAGGGTCCTACAATGAGCAGTTCTTC. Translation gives CASSLGRGLAGGSYNEQFF.

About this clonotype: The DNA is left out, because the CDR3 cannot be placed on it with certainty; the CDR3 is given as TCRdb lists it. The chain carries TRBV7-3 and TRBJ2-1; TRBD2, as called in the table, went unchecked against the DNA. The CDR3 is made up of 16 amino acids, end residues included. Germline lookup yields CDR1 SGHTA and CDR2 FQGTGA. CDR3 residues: CASSLRRATSSTSQFF.

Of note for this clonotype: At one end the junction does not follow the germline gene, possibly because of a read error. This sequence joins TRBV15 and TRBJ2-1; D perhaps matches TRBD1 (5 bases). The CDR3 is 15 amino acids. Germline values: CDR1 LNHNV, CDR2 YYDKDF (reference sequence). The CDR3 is CATSRDHCGANVLSF. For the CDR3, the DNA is TGTGCCACCAGCAGAGATCATTGTGGGGCGAACGTGCTGTCTTTC. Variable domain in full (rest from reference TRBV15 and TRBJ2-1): DAMVIQNPRYQVTQFGKPVTLSCSQTLNHNVMYWYQQKSSQAPKLLFHYYDKDFNNEADTPDNFQSRRPNTSFCFLDIRSPGLGDTAMYLCATSRDHCGANVLSFGPGTRLTVL.

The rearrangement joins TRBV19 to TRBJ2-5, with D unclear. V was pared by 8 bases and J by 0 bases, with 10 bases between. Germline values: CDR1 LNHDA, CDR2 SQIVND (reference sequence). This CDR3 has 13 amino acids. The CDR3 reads CASGRAHQETQYF. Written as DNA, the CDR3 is TGTGCCAGTGGCCGGGCGCACCAAGAGACCCAGTACTTC.

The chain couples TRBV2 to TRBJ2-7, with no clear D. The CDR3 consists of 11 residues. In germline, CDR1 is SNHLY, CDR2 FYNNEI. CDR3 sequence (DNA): TGTGCCAGCACCCCGGGCCACGAACAGTACGTC. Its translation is CASTPGHEQYV.

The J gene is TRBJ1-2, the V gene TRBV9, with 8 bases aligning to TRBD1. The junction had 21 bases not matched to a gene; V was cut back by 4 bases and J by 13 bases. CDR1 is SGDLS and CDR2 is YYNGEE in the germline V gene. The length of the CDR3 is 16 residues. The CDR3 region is CASSLGRDRTDTRCTF. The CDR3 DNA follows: TGTGCCAGCAGCTTGGGGAGGGACAGGACAGATACTCGCTGCACCTTC.

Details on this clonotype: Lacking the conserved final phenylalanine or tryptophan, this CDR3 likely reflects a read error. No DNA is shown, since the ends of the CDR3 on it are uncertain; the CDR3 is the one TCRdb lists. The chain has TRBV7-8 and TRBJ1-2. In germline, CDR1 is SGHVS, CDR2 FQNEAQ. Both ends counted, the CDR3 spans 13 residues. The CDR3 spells CASSQGVAGGYHY.

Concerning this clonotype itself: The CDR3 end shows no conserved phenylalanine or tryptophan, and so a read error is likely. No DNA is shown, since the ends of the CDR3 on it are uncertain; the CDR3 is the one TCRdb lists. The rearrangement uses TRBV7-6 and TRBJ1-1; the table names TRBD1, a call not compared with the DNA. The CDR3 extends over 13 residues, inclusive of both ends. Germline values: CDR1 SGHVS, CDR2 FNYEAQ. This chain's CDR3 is CASSFRGHTEACY.

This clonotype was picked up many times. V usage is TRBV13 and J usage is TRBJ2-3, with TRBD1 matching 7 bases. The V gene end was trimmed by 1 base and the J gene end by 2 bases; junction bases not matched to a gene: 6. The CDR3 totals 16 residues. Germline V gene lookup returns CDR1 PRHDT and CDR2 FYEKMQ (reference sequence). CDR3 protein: CASSLVVGGLTDTQYF. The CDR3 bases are TGTGCCAGCAGCTTAGTGGTAGGGGGCCTCACAGATACGCAGTATTTT. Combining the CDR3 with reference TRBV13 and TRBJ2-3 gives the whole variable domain AAGVIQSPRHLIKEKRETATLKCYPIPRHDTVYWYQQGPGQDPQFLISFYEKMQSDKGSIPDRFSAQQFSDYHSELNMSSLELGDSALYFCASSLVVGGLTDTQYFGPGTRLTVL.

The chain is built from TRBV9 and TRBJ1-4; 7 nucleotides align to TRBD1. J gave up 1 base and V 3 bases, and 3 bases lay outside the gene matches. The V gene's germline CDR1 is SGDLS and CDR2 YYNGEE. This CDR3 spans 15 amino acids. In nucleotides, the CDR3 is TGTGCCAGCAGCGCGACAGGGAGAACTAATGAAAAACTGTTTTTT. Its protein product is CASSATGRTNEKLFF.

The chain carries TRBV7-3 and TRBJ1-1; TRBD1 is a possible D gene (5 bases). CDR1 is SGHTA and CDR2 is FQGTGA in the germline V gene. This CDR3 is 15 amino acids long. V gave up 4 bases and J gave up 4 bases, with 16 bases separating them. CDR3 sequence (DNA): TGTGCCAGCAGCTCTTCCCACGGCGGGACCACTGAAGCTTTCTTT. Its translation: CASSSSHGGTTEAFF.

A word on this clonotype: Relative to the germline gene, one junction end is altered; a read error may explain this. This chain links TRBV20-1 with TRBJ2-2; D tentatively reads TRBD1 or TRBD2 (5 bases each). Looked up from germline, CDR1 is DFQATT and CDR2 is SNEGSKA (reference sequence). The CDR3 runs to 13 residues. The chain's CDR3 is CSAKDAGTGEPFF. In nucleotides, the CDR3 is TGCAGTGCCAAGGACGCTGGGACCGGGGAGCCGTTTTTT.

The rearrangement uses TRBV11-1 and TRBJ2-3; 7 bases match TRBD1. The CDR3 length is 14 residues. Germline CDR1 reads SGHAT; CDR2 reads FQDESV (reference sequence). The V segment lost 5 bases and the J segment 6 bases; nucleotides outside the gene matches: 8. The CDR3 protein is CASSVSGTADTQYF. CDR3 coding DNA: TGTGCCAGCAGCGTATCCGGGACAGCCGATACGCAGTATTTT.

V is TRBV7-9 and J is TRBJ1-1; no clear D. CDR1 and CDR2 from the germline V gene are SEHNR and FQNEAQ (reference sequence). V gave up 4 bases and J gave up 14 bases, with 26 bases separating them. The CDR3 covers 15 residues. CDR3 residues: CASSSHPRGNKEVFF. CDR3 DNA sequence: TGTGCCAGCAGCTCACATCCTAGAGGGAACAAGGAGGTCTTCTTT. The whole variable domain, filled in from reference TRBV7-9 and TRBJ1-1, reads DTGVSQNPRHKITKRGQNVTFRCDPISEHNRLYWYRQTLGQGPEFLTYFQNEAQLEKSRLLSDRFSAERPKGSFSTLEIQRTEQGDSAMYLCASSSHPRGNKEVFFGQGTRLTVV.

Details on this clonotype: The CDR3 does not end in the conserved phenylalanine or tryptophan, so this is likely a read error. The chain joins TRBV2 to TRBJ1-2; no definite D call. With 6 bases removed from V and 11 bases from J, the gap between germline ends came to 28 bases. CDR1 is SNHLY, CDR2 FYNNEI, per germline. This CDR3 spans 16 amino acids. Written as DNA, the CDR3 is TGTGCCAGCAGCTTGCTAGGGCCCGTGCTCGTCGAGGAGTACACCGGC. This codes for CASSLLGPVLVEEYTG.

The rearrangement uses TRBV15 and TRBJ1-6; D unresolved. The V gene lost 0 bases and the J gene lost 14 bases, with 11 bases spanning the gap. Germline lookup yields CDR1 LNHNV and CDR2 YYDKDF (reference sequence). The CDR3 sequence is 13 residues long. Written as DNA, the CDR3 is TGTGCCACCAGCAGAGATGAGGGTGGGGCCCTCCACTTT. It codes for CATSRDEGGALHF. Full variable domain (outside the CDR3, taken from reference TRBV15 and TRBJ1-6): DAMVIQNPRYQVTQFGKPVTLSCSQTLNHNVMYWYQQKSSQAPKLLFHYYDKDFNNEADTPDNFQSRRPNTSFCFLDIRSPGLGDTAMYLCATSRDEGGALHFGNGTRLTVT.

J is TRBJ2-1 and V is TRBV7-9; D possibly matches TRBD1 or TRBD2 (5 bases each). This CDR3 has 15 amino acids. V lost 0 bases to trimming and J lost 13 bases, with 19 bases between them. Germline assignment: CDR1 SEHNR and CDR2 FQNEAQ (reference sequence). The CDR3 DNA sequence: TGTGCCAGCAGCTTAGCCCACGGGGCAAAAGAGGCCCAGTTCTTC. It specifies CASSLAHGAKEAQFF.

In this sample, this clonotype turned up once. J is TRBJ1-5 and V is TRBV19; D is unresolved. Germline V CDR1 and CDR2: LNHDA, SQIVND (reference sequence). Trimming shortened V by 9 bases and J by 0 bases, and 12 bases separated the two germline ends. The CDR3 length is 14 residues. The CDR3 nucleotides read TGTGCCAGCACCTTTGGGATTAGCAATCAGCCCCAGCATTTT. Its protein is CASTFGISNQPQHF.

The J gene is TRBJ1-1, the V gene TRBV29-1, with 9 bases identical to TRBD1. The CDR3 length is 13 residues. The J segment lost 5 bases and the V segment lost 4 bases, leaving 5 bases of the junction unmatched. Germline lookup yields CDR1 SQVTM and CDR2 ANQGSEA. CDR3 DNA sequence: TGCAGCGTTGGGACAGGGGATTATACTGAAGCTTTCTTT. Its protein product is CSVGTGDYTEAFF.

The CDR3 spells CASSMEREGGNEQFF. For the CDR3, the DNA is TGTGCCAGCAGCATGGAGAGGGAGGGGGGGAATGAGCAGTTCTTC. This chain connects TRBV5-6 to TRBJ2-1; weak D call: TRBD2 (7 bases). The CDR3 loop spans 15 amino acids. V was clipped by 4 bases and J by 7 bases, with 18 bases between them. Per germline, CDR1 SGHDT and CDR2 YYEEEE.

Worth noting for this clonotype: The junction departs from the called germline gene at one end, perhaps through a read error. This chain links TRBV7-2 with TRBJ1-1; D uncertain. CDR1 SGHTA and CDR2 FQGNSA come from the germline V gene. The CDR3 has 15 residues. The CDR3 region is CASSLARARNTEDFF. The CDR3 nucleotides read TGTGCCAGCAGCTTAGCGCGAGCACGGAATACTGAAGATTTCTTT.